This T cell receptor beta chain was observed in a study of cytomegalovirus exposure and HLA in healthy donors. Study-level points and caveats: What TCR beta sequences reportedly achieved was accurate prediction of HLA-A and HLA-B alleles in most subjects. Highly shared variants forming one cluster were likely a sequencing artifact. The listing of 150 or so TCR beta chains classed them as cytomegalovirus-associated. The records held CMV serostatus as the only immune exposure information.

This clone is medium-sized within its sample. Its antigen is undetermined. The V end was cut by 1 base, the J end by 7 bases, with 10 bases between. This CDR3 comprises 14 residues. Per the germline V gene, CDR1 is MNHEY and CDR2 is SVGAGI. PCR involved 60 Vbeta and 13 Jbeta primers. Profiled with immunoSEQ multiplex PCR; TCRdb holds only in-frame clones, not every one. Of approximately 150,000 clones listed, 84% are singletons. This chain links TRBV6-5 with TRBJ2-2; TRBD1 is a possible D gene (6 bases). The TCR originated in a man aged 18 to 35 in good health and CMV-seronegative. The sample taken for sequencing was PBMCs. CDR3 nucleotides: TGTGCCAGCAGTTACTTTGCAGGGGTCGGGGAGCTGTTTTTT. Translating it yields CASSYFAGVGELFF.